The 22 T cell receptor beta chains below come from one sample, sequenced in a study of memory CD4+ T cells and cytomegalovirus serostatus. Single viable CD3+CD4+CD8-CD45RO+ cells were sorted as the memory CD4+ T cells. Using immunoSEQ multiplex PCR, the repertoire was profiled, and TCRdb retains in-frame clones only, with some absent. The sample records some 35,000 clones, about 80% being singletons. The sample taken for sequencing was memory CD4+ T cells from blood. These receptors came from an adult in good health and CMV-seropositive.

The V and J genes are TRBV7-2 and TRBJ2-7; the D is unclear. The CDR3 loop spans 12 amino acids. CDR1 is SGHTA, CDR2 FQGNSA, per germline. Trimming removed 3 bases at V and 6 bases at J, with 9 bases between. CDR3 region: CASSFQVSEQYF. The DNA for the CDR3 is TGTGCCAGCAGCTTTCAAGTCTCCGAGCAGTACTTC.

This clone was picked up one time. The rearrangement joins TRBV4-3 to TRBJ1-1; D perhaps matches TRBD1 (5 bases). CDR1 is LGHNA, CDR2 YSLEER, per germline. This CDR3 comprises 17 residues. Trimming shortened V by 4 bases and J by 3 bases, and 21 bases separated the two germline ends. The CDR3 reads CASSPKEGRGGDTEAFF. The CDR3 DNA is TGCGCCAGCAGCCCAAAGGAGGGTAGGGGAGGAGACACTGAAGCTTTCTTT.

The CDR3 spells CASRPRTSGWDEQFF. The DNA for the CDR3 is TGTGCCAGCAGACCCAGGACTAGCGGGTGGGATGAGCAGTTCTTC. The chain recombines TRBV27 with TRBJ2-1; 11 bases are a match to TRBD2. Looked up from germline, CDR1 is MNHEY and CDR2 is SMNVEV (reference sequence). There are 15 residues in the CDR3. The trim removed 6 bases at V and 8 bases at J, leaving 9 bases unmatched.

V gene TRBV5-1 combines with J gene TRBJ2-2; 8 bases match TRBD2. Germline V gives CDR1 SGHRS, CDR2 YFSETQ. This CDR3 comprises 15 residues. J lost 7 bases, V lost 0 bases, and 5 bases had no gene match. The CDR3 reads CASSLEAGVVGELFF. The DNA of the CDR3 is TGCGCCAGCAGCTTGGAAGCGGGAGTGGTCGGGGAGCTGTTTTTT.

This clone has only a few counts. The gene calls are TRBV2 and TRBJ2-6; no clear D. V lost 5 bases, J lost 4 bases, and 12 bases lay in between. The CDR3 totals 15 residues. The germline CDR1 and CDR2 sequences are SNHLY and FYNNEI. The CDR3 DNA sequence: TGTGCCAGCAGTCCTTCTAACCCCGGGGCCAACGTCCTGACTTTC. Translated, it gives CASSPSNPGANVLTF.

The count of this clone is one. J is TRBJ2-6 and V is TRBV5-1; D is ambiguous. CDR3 size: 14 residues. Germline CDR1 SGHRS, CDR2 YFSETQ. Trimming left V 5 bases short and J 2 bases short, with 8 bases between. In nucleotides, the CDR3 is TGCGCCAGCAGTGAGAGTACTGGGGCCAACGTCCTGACTTTC. The encoded protein is CASSESTGANVLTF.

The chain uses TRBV9 and TRBJ1-2, with TRBD1 as a possible D gene (6 bases). V was cut by 3 bases and J by 8 bases, with 17 bases left in between. This CDR3 is 14 amino acids long. Germline V lookup: CDR1 SGDLS, CDR2 YYNGEE. The CDR3 here is CASSAQQGLTGYTF. The CDR3 DNA follows: TGTGCCAGCAGCGCGCAACAGGGACTGACAGGCTACACCTTC.

This clone appeared a few times. This chain connects TRBV5-6 to TRBJ2-3, with TRBD2 matching over 10 bases. The germline CDR1 and CDR2 sequences are SGHDT and YYEEEE. This CDR3 region has 16 residues. V gave up 3 bases and J gave up 1 base; unmatched junction bases: 5. In DNA form, the CDR3 reads TGTGCCAGCAGCTGGGGGAGCGGGAGGGGCACAGATACGCAGTATTTT. The encoded protein is CASSWGSGRGTDTQYF.

The rearrangement links TRBV7-2 to TRBJ1-1, with D tentatively TRBD1 (5 bases). The germline V and J ends were trimmed by 0 bases and 2 bases, with 7 bases remaining between them. CDR1 is SGHTA and CDR2 is FQGNSA in the germline V gene. The CDR3 is 14 amino acids. Here the CDR3 DNA reads TGTGCCAGCAGCTTAGCCGGGACCAACACTGAAGCTTTCTTT. Translated, it gives CASSLAGTNTEAFF.

V usage is TRBV7-2 and J usage is TRBJ2-1, with D possibly TRBD2 on 7 matching bases. V lost 5 bases and J lost 2, with 13 bases in between. Per germline, CDR1 SGHTA and CDR2 FQGNSA. The CDR3 runs to 15 residues. CDR3 nucleotide sequence: TGTGCCAGCAGCCGTGGGGGGGCTACCTACAATGAGCAGTTCTTC. Amino acids: CASSRGGATYNEQFF.

CDR3 sequence (DNA): TGTGCCAGCAGAGCTTCGACAGGGGGTTTGTACACTGAAGCTTTCTTT. It is translated as CASRASTGGLYTEAFF. V gene TRBV6-6 combines with J gene TRBJ1-1, with 9 bases identical to TRBD1. J lost 3 bases, V lost 6 bases, and 11 bases had no gene match. The CDR3 sequence is 16 residues long. Germline V gene lookup returns CDR1 MNHNY and CDR2 SVGAGI (reference sequence).

The gene calls are TRBV6-1 and TRBJ2-3; tentative D call: TRBD1 (6 bases). From germline, CDR1 is MNHNS and CDR2 SASEGT. CDR3 size: 15 residues. Trimming left V 2 bases short and J 5 bases short, with 14 bases between. The chain's CDR3 is CASSESPTGIDTQYF. CDR3 bases: TGTGCCAGCAGTGAATCCCCTACAGGGATAGATACGCAGTATTTT.

The chain combines TRBV28 with TRBJ1-1; D might be TRBD1 (6 bases). The CDR3 runs 15 residues. Trimming left V 6 bases short and J 1 base short, with 15 bases between. Germline assignment: CDR1 MDHEN and CDR2 SYDVKM. The CDR3 bases are TGTGCCAGCAGACCCTCTGGACAGAGGAACACTGAAGCTTTCTTT. Its translation is CASRPSGQRNTEAFF.

This clone was seen only once. The chain links TRBV11-1 to TRBJ2-7, with D unclear. This CDR3 has 13 residues. CDR1 is SGHAT and CDR2 is FQDESV in the germline V gene (reference sequence). V shed 3 bases and J shed 0 bases, with 6 bases lying between them. The CDR3 spells CASSFQVSYEQYF. DNA of the CDR3: TGTGCCAGCAGCTTCCAGGTCTCCTACGAGCAGTACTTC.

This clone was detected a few times. The chain is built from TRBV5-1 and TRBJ2-7, with TRBD2 as a possible D gene (5 bases). Looked up from germline, CDR1 is SGHRS and CDR2 is YFSETQ. The CDR3 has 11 residues. Trimming removed 2 bases at V and 6 bases at J, with 6 bases between. The CDR3 spells CASSLEGEQYF. The CDR3 coding sequence is TGCGCCAGCAGCTTAGAGGGCGAGCAGTACTTC. The variable domain in full, completed from reference TRBV5-1 and TRBJ2-7, reads KAGVTQTPRYLIKTRGQQVTLSCSPISGHRSVSWYQQTPGQGLQFLFEYFSETQRNKGNFPGRFSGRQFSNSRSEMNVSTLELGDSALYLCASSLEGEQYFGPGTRLTVT.

The chain combines TRBV6-1 with TRBJ1-1; D perhaps matches TRBD1 (6 bases). The ends were cut back, 5 bases at V and 0 bases at J, with 13 bases in the middle. The CDR3 loop spans 15 amino acids. Germline V gene lookup returns CDR1 MNHNS and CDR2 SASEGT. CDR3 sequence: CASSLQGLMNTEAFF. The CDR3 region has the DNA TGTGCCAGCAGTTTACAGGGACTAATGAACACTGAAGCTTTCTTT.

This chain uses TRBV29-1 with TRBJ2-1; possible D gene TRBD1, 6 bases. The CDR3 has 13 amino acids. Trimming stripped 7 bases from V and 10 bases from J, with 20 bases between. Germline CDR1 reads SQVTM; CDR2 reads ANQGSEA. CDR3 amino acids: CSGGNRVEGEQFF. The CDR3 bases are TGCAGCGGAGGGAACAGGGTCGAGGGGGAGCAGTTCTTC.

This clone was detected once. The chain carries TRBV7-2 and TRBJ1-5, with 8 nucleotides matching TRBD1. This CDR3 has 15 residues. V gave up 4 bases and J gave up 9 bases; unmatched junction bases: 11. Germline CDR1 and CDR2: SGHTA and FQGNSA. The CDR3 DNA is TGTGCCAGCAGCTCCCCGACAGGGGCCATAGGGCCCCAGCATTTT. This sequence encodes CASSSPTGAIGPQHF.

The V call is TRBV6-5, the J call TRBJ1-1; a weak D match, TRBD1 (5 bases). Per the germline V gene, CDR1 is MNHEY and CDR2 is SVGAGI. Trimming left V 6 bases short and J 6 bases short, with 14 bases between. CDR3 length: 13 residues. CDR3 DNA sequence: TGTGCCAGCAGAGCCCTCCAGGGTGCTGAAGCTTTCTTT. Protein product: CASRALQGAEAFF.

J is TRBJ2-7 and V is TRBV2; 10 positions match TRBD2. This CDR3 has 19 residues. V lost 6 bases and J lost 1; bases outside the gene matches: 18. Germline V gives CDR1 SNHLY, CDR2 FYNNEI. Here the CDR3 reads CASRKSGLAGVLVSYEQYF. The CDR3 DNA sequence: TGTGCCAGCAGGAAGAGTGGGCTAGCGGGGGTTCTTGTATCCTACGAGCAGTACTTC. Together with reference TRBV2 and TRBJ2-7, the CDR3 gives the full variable domain: EPEVTQTPSHQVTQMGQEVILRCVPISNHLYFYWYRQILGQKVEFLVSFYNNEISEKSEIFDDQFSVERPDGSNFTLKIRSTKLEDSAMYFCASRKSGLAGVLVSYEQYFGPGTRLTVT.

The chain employs TRBV6-6 and TRBJ2-5; TRBD2 might be the D (5 bases). Gene TRBJ2-7 matches the end of the DNA better, so the J call may be wrong. The CDR3 is 15 amino acids. Germline values: CDR1 MNHNY, CDR2 SVGAGI (reference sequence). This CDR3 reads CASSYSTGSSYEQYF. CDR3 DNA: TGTGCCAGCAGTTACTCAACGGGGTCTTCCTACGAGCAGTACTTC.

This clone was counted a single time. The rearrangement links TRBV4-3 to TRBJ1-1; TRBD1 matches at 9 bases. Germline-derived CDR1 and CDR2 are LGHNA and YSLEER. There are 13 residues in the CDR3. V lost 4 bases to trimming and J lost 6 bases; unmatched junction nucleotides: 3. CDR3 in amino acids: CASSRQGDSEAFF. The CDR3 DNA sequence: TGCGCCAGCAGCCGACAGGGGGACTCTGAAGCTTTCTTT.